The 3 T cell receptor beta chains below all came from one sample that was sequenced in a study of CD8 T cells in ankylosing spondylitis. MiXCR was run by TCRdb on the 5' RACE reads, yielding one entry per CDR3 protein. This table holds approximately 88,000 distinct CDR3 sequences, just under 9% found once. Sequenced material: blood, either unsorted or a sorted T cell fraction (not recorded which). The source of these receptors is a male donor with ankylosing spondylitis or in good health (not recorded which).

At least ten counts were recorded for this clonotype. The J gene is TRBJ1-4, the V gene TRBV15; a possible D gene is TRBD1 (5 bases). The V end lost 5 bases, the J end lost 7 bases, and 14 bases lay between the germline ends. The CDR3 extends over 14 amino acids. Germline values: CDR1 LNHNV, CDR2 YYDKDF (reference sequence). CDR3 protein: CATSVRSGGEKLFF. The CDR3 DNA reads TGTGCCACCAGCGTCCGGAGTGGGGGTGAAAAACTGTTTTTT.

This clonotype was counted at least ten times. This rearrangement joins TRBV5-1 to TRBJ2-3, with D hard to call. V dropped 0 bases and J dropped 2 bases, with 7 bases sitting between them. Per germline, CDR1 SGHRS and CDR2 YFSETQ. The CDR3 loop spans 14 amino acids. The CDR3 DNA sequence: TGCGCCAGCAGCTTGGCCCAGGACACAGATACGCAGTATTTT. Its translation is CASSLAQDTDTQYF.

This clonotype was observed many times. The rearrangement joins TRBV20-1 to TRBJ2-1, with 8 bases aligning to TRBD1. CDR3 size: 15 residues. Germline lookup yields CDR1 DFQATT and CDR2 SNEGSKA (reference sequence). The V and J ends lost 2 bases and 5 bases, in that order; junction bases with no gene match: 8. CDR3 in amino acids: CSARLLGQADNEQFF. The DNA of the CDR3 is TGCAGTGCTAGACTCTTGGGACAGGCAGACAATGAGCAGTTCTTC.